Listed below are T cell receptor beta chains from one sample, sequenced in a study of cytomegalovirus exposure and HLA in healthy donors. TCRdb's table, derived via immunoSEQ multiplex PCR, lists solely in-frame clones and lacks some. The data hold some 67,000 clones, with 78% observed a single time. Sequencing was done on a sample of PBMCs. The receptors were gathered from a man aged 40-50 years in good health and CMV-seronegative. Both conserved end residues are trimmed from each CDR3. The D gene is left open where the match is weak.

CDR3 protein: ASSLAGGKDIQY
V gene: TRBV7-3
D gene: TRBD2

CDR3 protein: ASSQESGSSYEQY
V gene: TRBV7-2
D gene: TRBD2

CDR3 protein: ASSAWDSDQETQY
V gene: TRBV19
D gene: TRBD1

CDR3 protein: ASSLGTLRTYEQY
V gene: TRBV28
D gene: .

CDR3 protein: SSSLGSNEQF
V gene: TRBV7-9
D gene: .

CDR3 protein: ASSAQGALNQPQH
V gene: TRBV6-1
D gene: TRBD1

CDR3 protein: ASSRGGVVRLGDTQY
V gene: TRBV4-1
D gene: TRBD2

CDR3 protein: ASSRRDSTDTQY
V gene: TRBV11-3
D gene: .

CDR3 protein: ASSLASAGTVEAF
V gene: TRBV7-2
D gene: TRBD1

CDR3 protein: SSSAINEKLF
V gene: TRBV7-9
D gene: .

CDR3 protein: VKTTGDHSPLH
V gene: TRBV7-5
D gene: .

CDR3 protein: ASSYSYTDTQY
V gene: TRBV6-5
D gene: .

CDR3 protein: ASSGLGTGDGYT
V gene: TRBV6-5
D gene: TRBD1

CDR3 protein: ASSSPNQPQH
V gene: TRBV5-4
D gene: .

CDR3 protein: ASSWSGLNTEAF
V gene: TRBV18
D gene: .

CDR3 protein: ASREQIQGSQPQH
V gene: TRBV2
D gene: .

CDR3 protein: ASSQETSGASYSSYEQY
V gene: TRBV4-1
D gene: TRBD2

CDR3 protein: ASTKAGAGDTQY
V gene: TRBV27
D gene: TRBD2

CDR3 protein: ASSFPPYRGRVYEQY
V gene: TRBV27
D gene: TRBD1

CDR3 protein: ASSQATLRGRTFKNTYNEQF
V gene: TRBV4-1
D gene: TRBD2

CDR3 protein: ASSQGTGTQTRPNTGELF
V gene: TRBV14
D gene: .